Presented here are 14 T cell receptor beta chains from one specimen sequenced in a study of T cell clones after liver transplantation. Sequencing was performed with immunoSEQ multiplex PCR; in TCRdb, only in-frame clones are kept and a portion is missing. The data show 70,000 to 95,000 clones, less than 90% seen once. The specimen comprised CD4+ T cells from blood, sampled at the 22-month timepoint. The source of these receptors is a human patient who received a liver transplant. Part of the T cells may come from the graft donor.

The count of this clone is one. The gene calls are TRBV5-6 and TRBJ2-3, with D unresolved. The germline gives CDR1 SGHDT, CDR2 YYEEEE. V lost 1 base, J lost 0 bases, and 21 bases lay in between. There are 19 residues in the CDR3. CDR3 coding DNA: TGTGCCAGCAGCTTGTATCTGTTCGGTGAACGCGTAAGCACAGATACGCAGTATTTT. Translated, it gives CASSLYLFGERVSTDTQYF.

In this sample, this clone turned up once. V usage is TRBV12-5 and J usage is TRBJ1-1, with a tentative D call TRBD1 (5 bases). The germline CDR1 and CDR2 sequences are LGHNT and FRNRAP. Trimming took off 7 bases at V and 3 bases at J, with 9 bases between the two ends. The CDR3 runs 12 residues. The CDR3 DNA is TGTGCTAGTGAGGGGACCTACACTGAAGCTTTCTTT. Translation gives CASEGTYTEAFF.

The genes are TRBV10-3 and TRBJ1-5; D is possibly TRBD1 (6 bases). This CDR3 has 13 residues. Germline lookup yields CDR1 ENHRY and CDR2 SYGVKD. V was trimmed by 10 bases and J by 4 bases, leaving 14 bases between them. The CDR3 DNA sequence: TGTGCCAGCCACCGGGACACAAATCAGCCCCAGCATTTT. This encodes CASHRDTNQPQHF.

This clone was found once. The chain joins TRBV6-6 to TRBJ2-5; 7 bases align to TRBD1. The CDR3 is 14 residues long. Germline CDR1 reads MNHNY; CDR2 reads SVGAGI (reference sequence). V shed 6 bases and J 4 bases; nucleotides not matched to a gene: 8. The chain's CDR3 is CASRPGGRGETQYF. The CDR3 bases are TGTGCCAGCAGACCAGGGGGAAGGGGAGAGACCCAGTACTTC.

DNA for the CDR3: TGTGCCAGCAGCTTAGATTCTGGTACAGACACTGAAGCTTTCTTT. It translates to CASSLDSGTDTEAFF. This chain connects TRBV11-3 to TRBJ1-1; D uncertain. This CDR3 spans 15 amino acids. Germline loops: CDR1 SGHNT, CDR2 YENEEA. The V and J ends lost 0 bases and 3 bases respectively, with 11 bases between them.

Notes on this clone: A read error may account for a junction end that differs from germline. In nucleotides, the CDR3 is TGTGCGAGTAGTCGCGGGAGGGCAGCAGATACGCAGTATTTT. Its protein product is CASSRGRAADTQYF. The genes are TRBV19 and TRBJ2-3; 9 positions agree with TRBD2. The CDR3 runs to 14 residues. The germline CDR1 and CDR2 sequences are LNHDA and SQIVND (reference sequence).

The chain has TRBV9 and TRBJ2-5; TRBD2 matches 7 bases. The CDR3 sequence is 16 residues long. V was clipped by 0 bases and J by 5 bases; unmatched bases: 10. Germline loops: CDR1 SGDLS, CDR2 YYNGEE. CDR3 nucleotides: TGTGCCAGCAGCGTAGTGTCCGGCGGGAGCTATGAGACCCAGTACTTC. Its translation is CASSVVSGGSYETQYF.

The chain recombines TRBV7-8 with TRBJ2-7, with 9 nucleotides matching TRBD2. Germline V lookup: CDR1 SGHVS, CDR2 FQNEAQ. CDR3 size: 14 residues. V was pared by 5 bases and J by 2 bases, with 4 bases of the junction left unmatched. The CDR3 spells CASSVVAGAYEQYF. CDR3 nucleotides: TGTGCCAGCAGCGTGGTAGCGGGAGCCTACGAGCAGTACTTC.

The J gene is TRBJ2-5, the V gene TRBV30, with D maybe TRBD2 (6 bases). In germline, CDR1 is GTSNPN, CDR2 SVGIG (reference sequence). This CDR3 spans 12 amino acids. The V gene lost 0 bases and the J gene lost 7 bases, with 9 bases spanning the gap. Here the CDR3 DNA reads TGTGCCTGGAGTGTGGGGAGGTCGACCCAGTACTTC. Translated: CAWSVGRSTQYF.

V and J are TRBV6-1 and TRBJ2-7; unclear D gene. The CDR3 has 10 residues. The germline V gene encodes CDR1 MNHNS and CDR2 SASEGT. Deletions cut 8 bases from V and 1 base from J, with 3 bases between. CDR3 protein: CASGSYEQYF. As DNA, the CDR3 is TGTGCCAGCGGGTCCTACGAGCAGTACTTC.

The gene calls are TRBV10-3 and TRBJ2-1; 10 positions match TRBD1. The V gene end was trimmed by 7 bases and the J gene end by 4 bases; junction bases not matched to a gene: 4. The CDR3 is 14 residues long. Germline loops: CDR1 ENHRY, CDR2 SYGVKD. In DNA form, the CDR3 reads TGTGCCATCACCCCGGGACAGGGGTACAATGAGCAGTTCTTC. Protein product: CAITPGQGYNEQFF.

The chain joins TRBV6-9 to TRBJ2-7, with D perhaps being TRBD1 or TRBD2 (6 bases each). V lost 11 bases and J 2 bases, leaving 19 bases between the germline ends. Germline V gene lookup returns CDR1 MNHGY and CDR2 SVAAGI. The CDR3 is made up of 14 amino acids. The CDR3 protein is CAPHAGHSTYEQYF. Here the CDR3 DNA reads TGTGCCCCCCATGCGGGACACTCTACCTACGAGCAGTACTTC.

This chain joins TRBV6-6 and TRBJ2-3; 10 bases map to TRBD1. The CDR3 consists of 16 residues. The J segment lost 1 base and the V segment lost 2 bases, leaving 3 bases of the junction unmatched. The V gene's germline CDR1 is MNHNY and CDR2 SVGAGI (reference sequence). The CDR3 DNA is TGTGCCAGCAGTTACGCCGGGACAGGGGGCACAGATACGCAGTATTTT. Translated, it gives CASSYAGTGGTDTQYF.

This chain uses TRBV28 with TRBJ1-1; 7 bases align to TRBD1. V trimming: 5 bases; J trimming: 8 bases; junction bases outside the gene matches: 5. Germline CDR1 reads MDHEN; CDR2 reads SYDVKM. The length of the CDR3 is 12 residues. The CDR3 reads CASSPRGMEAFF. The CDR3 region has the DNA TGTGCCAGCAGTCCCAGGGGGATGGAAGCTTTCTTT.